This T cell receptor beta chain was sequenced in a study of CD4 T cells in relation to SARS-CoV-2 and coronaviruses. Across the study: TCR beta CDR3s were sequenced after approximately ten-day antigen culture of PBMCs.

Clones were read by immunoSEQ multiplex PCR, and TCRdb kept only the in-frame ones, dropping some. The data hold tens of thousands of clones, with over 75% observed a single time. A remark on this clone: Antigen specificity is unknown.

Trimming pared 6 bases from V and 2 bases from J, leaving 11 bases between. Looked up from germline, CDR1 is LGHDT and CDR2 is YNNKEL (reference sequence). The CDR3 is made up of 14 amino acids. This rearrangement joins TRBV3-1 (or the pseudogene TRBV3-2) to TRBJ1-3, with D uncertain. Material: naive CD4+ T cells from PBMCs, cultured in vitro. Subset described: naive CD4+ T cells isolated by negative enrichment. The sequence derives from an adult with COVID-19. CDR3 residues: CASRVSRTGNTIYF. The CDR3 nucleotides are TGTGCCAGCAGGGTATCCCGCACTGGAAACACCATATATTTT.